This T cell receptor (beta chain) appears in the sequencing data of a study of regulatory T cells in long-lasting Graves disease. Study findings and constraints: Since the sample size was small, accuracy may have been reduced.

This clonotype was seen more than once but under ten times. Its antigen is unknown. Library construction for TCR beta used iRepertoire HTBI primers and Arm-PCR of CDR3 regions. TCRdb recomputed calls from the multiplex PCR reads with MiXCR, one row per CDR3 protein. Among about half a million distinct CDR3 sequences listed, about 12% were seen once. CDR3 length: 14 residues. V was clipped by 1 base and J by 1 base, with 8 bases between them. From germline, CDR1 is SGHDT and CDR2 YYEEEE. Time point: newly diagnosed GD, antithyroid drugs for less than 3 months. PBMC-derived RNA was used for the TCR library. These data are also associated with another study on T cells in Graves' hyperthyroidism and ophthalmopathy. From that second work: The model forecast ophthalmopathy, anticipating it by a median around 6.5 months before onset.

Sequences were derived from peripheral blood mononuclear cells (PBMCs), sampled at new diagnosis, from a patient treated with antithyroid drugs. This chain joins TRBV5-6 and TRBJ1-1; no firm D call. The TCR sequence derives from a woman aged 30 to 39 with Graves disease. The CDR3 is CASSLLWGNTEAFF. The CDR3 DNA follows: TGTGCCAGCAGCTTGTTGTGGGGGAACACTGAAGCTTTCTTT.